This entry lists 26 T cell receptor beta chains sequenced from one sample in a study of response to subunit inactivated influenza vaccine listed by TCRdb under 2018. Libraries were made using RT-PCR. The sample was run on an Illumina HiSeq 2500. TCRdb ran its own pipeline on the public reads, namely fastp trimming at Q25 and MiXCR clone calling, and kept in-frame beta chains. A single entry per CDR3 protein holds the most common genes and DNA from its merged rows. The sample table shows 500,000 to 600,000 distinct CDR3 sequences, and about 12% are seen once. Roughly 10% of the sample belongs to the ten largest clones. Material: PBMCs from blood, obtained on the day of vaccination. All receptors derive from a man aged 45 to 65 who received an inactivated influenza vaccine. Donor details come from another sample of the same person, matched by shared clones.

This clonotype was seen only a few times. The rearrangement uses TRBV12-3 or TRBV12-4 and TRBJ2-2; 8 nucleotides align to TRBD1. V shed 5 bases and J 5 bases; nucleotides not matched to a gene: 7. CDR3 length equals 15 residues. Written as DNA, the CDR3 is TGTGCCAGCAGTAGAGAACAGGGGGGAACCGGGGAGCTGTTTTTT. It is translated as CASSREQGGTGELFF.

At least ten counts were recorded for this clonotype. This chain joins TRBV10-3 and TRBJ2-3; 11 bases map to TRBD2. This CDR3 has 14 amino acids. The germline V gene has CDR1 ENHRY and CDR2 SYGVKD. J was trimmed by 1 base and V by 6 bases; bases with no gene match: 0. The chain's CDR3 is CAIRLAGGTDTQYF. CDR3 nucleotide sequence: TGTGCCATCAGACTAGCGGGGGGCACAGATACGCAGTATTTT.

This clonotype was picked up a small number of times. The CDR3 is CASRKQYANTGELFF. CDR3 DNA: TGTGCCAGCAGAAAACAGTACGCGAACACCGGGGAGCTGTTTTTT. The J gene is TRBJ2-2, the V gene TRBV6-1; D gene unclear. V was trimmed by 6 bases and J by 0 bases, leaving 11 bases between them. The CDR3 extends over 15 amino acids. Germline V gene sequence: CDR1 MNHNS, CDR2 SASEGT.

This clonotype was counted a few times. The genes are TRBV4-3 and TRBJ1-3, with unresolved D. The CDR3 totals 17 residues. Trimming shortened V by 0 bases and J by 0 bases, and 12 bases separated the two germline ends. CDR1 and CDR2 from the germline V gene are LGHNA and YSLEER. The CDR3 DNA follows: TGCGCCAGCAGCCAAGAAGTGCATATGAGCTCTGGAAACACCATATATTTT. This sequence encodes CASSQEVHMSSGNTIYF.

V and J are TRBV20-1 and TRBJ2-1; tentatively, D is TRBD1 or TRBD2 (6 bases each). Deletions cut 5 bases from V and 9 bases from J, with 20 bases between. Germline CDR1 and CDR2: DFQATT and SNEGSKA (reference sequence). The CDR3 totals 14 residues. The CDR3 region has the DNA TGCAGTGCTGTGACTGGGGGGCGGAGGGGTGAGCAGTTCTTC. Its protein is CSAVTGGRRGEQFF.

The rearrangement uses TRBV2 and TRBJ2-5; D is perhaps TRBD1 (6 bases). Trimming pared 11 bases from V and 1 base from J, leaving 14 bases between. The germline CDR1 and CDR2 sequences are SNHLY and FYNNEI. The CDR3 extends over 13 amino acids. The CDR3 DNA sequence: TGTGCCTGCTGCGGACAGCCCCAAGAGACCCAGTACTTC. Translating gives CACCGQPQETQYF.

In this sample, this clonotype turned up a few times. This sequence joins TRBV29-1 and TRBJ2-3; 9 bases agree with TRBD2. J gave up 2 bases and V 6 bases, and 12 bases lay outside the gene matches. Germline CDR1 is SQVTM and CDR2 is ANQGSEA. The CDR3 loop spans 16 amino acids. The chain's CDR3 is CSVRLMVAGDTDTQYF. CDR3 coding DNA: TGCAGCGTCCGACTAATGGTAGCGGGGGACACAGATACGCAGTATTTT.

This clonotype appeared many times. The V and J genes are TRBV3-1 and TRBJ2-3; D is uncertain. The ends were cut back, 0 bases at V and 5 bases at J, with 6 bases in the middle. CDR1 LGHDT and CDR2 YNNKEL come from the germline V gene (reference sequence). There are 13 residues in the CDR3. The CDR3 nucleotides read TGTGCCAGCAGCCAAGATCAGCGAGATACGCAGTATTTT. As protein: CASSQDQRDTQYF.

The rearrangement uses TRBV30 and TRBJ2-5; 11 nucleotides match TRBD2. Germline V lookup: CDR1 GTSNPN, CDR2 SVGIG (reference sequence). This CDR3 contains 15 residues. V shed 4 bases, J shed 4 bases, and the junction held 8 bases outside the gene matches. CDR3 nucleotide sequence: TGTGCCTGGACTCGGCGCCTAGCGGGAGGAGAGACCCAGTACTTC. It yields the protein CAWTRRLAGGETQYF. Looking up the rest from reference TRBV30 and TRBJ2-5 gives the full variable domain: SQTIHQWPATLVQPVGSPLSLECTVEGTSNPNLYWYRQAAGRGLQLLFYSVGIGQISSEVPQNLSASRPQDRQFILSSKKLLLSDSGFYLCAWTRRLAGGETQYFGPGTRLLVL.

This clonotype was recorded at least ten times. CDR3 sequence: CASSLALNTEAFF. CDR3 DNA: TGCGCCAGCAGCTTGGCCTTGAACACTGAAGCTTTCTTT. The chain has TRBV5-1 and TRBJ1-1; no clear D. Trimming removed 0 bases at V and 0 bases at J, with 3 bases between. The CDR3 totals 13 residues. CDR1 and CDR2 (germline): SGHRS, YFSETQ. The full variable domain, its missing parts supplied by reference TRBV5-1 and TRBJ1-1, is KAGVTQTPRYLIKTRGQQVTLSCSPISGHRSVSWYQQTPGQGLQFLFEYFSETQRNKGNFPGRFSGRQFSNSRSEMNVSTLELGDSALYLCASSLALNTEAFFGQGTRLTVV.

J is TRBJ2-3 and V is TRBV28, with 12 bases aligning to TRBD2. J gave up 1 base and V 6 bases, and 26 bases lay outside the gene matches. CDR3 length: 23 amino acids. Germline CDR1 reads MDHEN; CDR2 reads SYDVKM. Here the CDR3 reads CASSLRPLSLAGGATLGTDTQYF. The DNA for the CDR3 is TGTGCCAGCAGCCTAAGGCCATTATCACTAGCGGGAGGTGCTACCCTTGGCACAGATACGCAGTATTTT.

A few counts support this clonotype. V gene TRBV3-1 combines with J gene TRBJ1-1, with D hard to call. V lost 5 bases and J lost 1, with 8 bases in between. The CDR3 is 13 residues long. CDR1 and CDR2 from the germline V gene are LGHDT and YNNKEL (reference sequence). This CDR3 reads CASSFFSNTEAFF. The CDR3, as DNA: TGTGCCAGCAGCTTTTTTTCGAACACTGAAGCTTTCTTT.

The V and J genes are TRBV19 and TRBJ2-1; TRBD2 matches 9 bases. The CDR3 runs 15 residues. V dropped 10 bases and J dropped 8; count of bases not matched to a gene: 15. Germline V lookup: CDR1 LNHDA, CDR2 SQIVND (reference sequence). In DNA, the CDR3 is TGTGCCACTAAAAGAGGCACTAGCGGGTCCTATGAGCAGTTCTTC. Its protein product is CATKRGTSGSYEQFF.

This chain links TRBV2 with TRBJ2-5, with TRBD2 matching 9 bases. The V gene's germline CDR1 is SNHLY and CDR2 FYNNEI. The length of the CDR3 is 14 residues. J lost 2 bases, V lost 7 bases, and 5 bases had no gene match. As DNA, the CDR3 is TGTGCCAGCAACCTAGCGGGACCACAAGAGACCCAGTACTTC. It yields the protein CASNLAGPQETQYF.

The rearrangement uses TRBV11-2 and TRBJ2-7; tentative D call: TRBD2 (5 bases). Germline V gene data show CDR1 as SGHAT and CDR2 as FQNNGV. This CDR3 is 14 amino acids long. Trimming removed 1 base at V and 3 bases at J, with 10 bases between. CDR3 sequence: CASSLGRPRYEQYF. CDR3 in DNA: TGTGCCAGCAGCTTAGGGAGGCCTCGCTACGAGCAGTACTTC.

The genes are TRBV2 and TRBJ2-2; D possibly corresponds to TRBD1 (5 bases). V lost 6 bases to trimming and J lost 3 bases, with 11 bases between them. Per germline, CDR1 SNHLY and CDR2 FYNNEI. The CDR3 extends over 14 amino acids. The CDR3 bases are TGTGCCAGCAGAAGGACACCGGACACCGGGGAGCTGTTTTTT. This encodes CASRRTPDTGELFF.

The chain recombines TRBV11-3 with TRBJ2-3; possibly TRBD2 for D (6 bases). Germline V CDR1 and CDR2: SGHNT, YENEEA. CDR3 length: 22 amino acids. V was shortened by 1 base and J by 2 bases, with 31 bases between the two germline ends. CDR3 nucleotides: TGTGCCAGCAGCTTAGTCCCCTCCGGGCGGGGCGGACCGACACGACCCACAGATACGCAGTATTTT. Translated: CASSLVPSGRGGPTRPTDTQYF. The full variable domain, in which reference TRBV11-3 and TRBJ2-3 provide the parts outside the CDR3, is EAGVVQSPRYKIIEKKQPVAFWCNPISGHNTLYWYLQNLGQGPELLIRYENEEAVDDSQLPKDRFSAERLKGVDSTLKIQPAELGDSAVYLCASSLVPSGRGGPTRPTDTQYFGPGTRLTVL.

The gene calls are TRBV7-2 and TRBJ1-5; D unresolved. Trimming took off 6 bases at V and 4 bases at J, with 13 bases between the two ends. The germline gives CDR1 SGHTA, CDR2 FQGNSA. This CDR3 is 14 amino acids long. CDR3 amino acids: CASSVSGVNQPQHF. The DNA of the CDR3 is TGTGCCAGCAGTGTCTCCGGGGTGAATCAGCCCCAGCATTTT.

The chain couples TRBV6-1 to TRBJ2-3, with 8 bases lining up with TRBD2. J lost 2 bases, V lost 2 bases, and 9 bases had no gene match. The CDR3 has 17 residues. Germline lookup yields CDR1 MNHNS and CDR2 SASEGT. This CDR3 reads CASSELAGSSFTDTQYF. For the CDR3, the DNA is TGTGCCAGCAGTGAATTAGCGGGAAGCTCCTTCACAGATACGCAGTATTTT.

CDR3 sequence reads: CASTGGLEQYF. In DNA, the CDR3 is TGTGCCAGCACTGGCGGGCTCGAGCAGTACTTC. This rearrangement joins TRBV28 to TRBJ2-7, with D maybe TRBD2 (5 bases). There are 11 residues in the CDR3. The V end was cut by 7 bases, the J end by 6 bases, with 10 bases between. CDR1 MDHEN and CDR2 SYDVKM come from the germline V gene.

This clonotype turned up a few times. The genes are TRBV20-1 and TRBJ2-5; D possibly corresponds to TRBD2 (6 bases). The V end lost 3 bases, the J end lost 0 bases, and 14 bases lay between the germline ends. CDR1 and CDR2 from the germline V gene are DFQATT and SNEGSKA (reference sequence). The length of the CDR3 is 15 residues. The CDR3 is CSASLSRDYQETQYF. CDR3 DNA: TGCAGTGCTAGCCTCTCCCGGGACTACCAAGAGACCCAGTACTTC.

DNA for the CDR3: TGTGCCAGCAGCCCGGTTGGTAGCGGGGCGTTTAATGAGCAGTTCTTC. As protein: CASSPVGSGAFNEQFF. This chain uses TRBV5-6 with TRBJ2-1; TRBD2 matches at 8 bases. Germline-derived CDR1 and CDR2 are SGHDT and YYEEEE. This CDR3 has 16 residues. The trim removed 4 bases at V and 7 bases at J, leaving 13 bases unmatched.

This clonotype was detected many times. V usage is TRBV4-3 and J usage is TRBJ1-2; D not certain. Germline V gives CDR1 LGHNA, CDR2 YSLEER. The CDR3 has 16 residues. Trimming cost V 0 bases and J 2 bases, with 13 bases left between them. The CDR3 region is CASSQDSNRPNYGYTF. CDR3 DNA sequence: TGCGCCAGCAGCCAAGATTCCAACCGCCCAAACTATGGCTACACCTTC.

This clonotype was counted at least ten times. The chain employs TRBV29-1 and TRBJ2-3; the D is unclear. Trimming left V 6 bases short and J 0 bases short, with 13 bases between. The CDR3 loop spans 14 amino acids. CDR1 SQVTM and CDR2 ANQGSEA come from the germline V gene. This CDR3 reads CSVVLFTSTDTQYF. In DNA, the CDR3 is TGCAGCGTCGTCCTTTTTACTAGCACAGATACGCAGTATTTT.

This clonotype occurred a few times. V gene TRBV24-1 combines with J gene TRBJ1-5, with 10 bases aligning to TRBD1. The CDR3 length is 15 residues. CDR1 is KGHDR and CDR2 is SFDVKD in the germline V gene. The V segment lost 8 bases and the J segment 7 bases; nucleotides outside the gene matches: 10. The CDR3 DNA follows: TGTGCCACCACCTGCGAGGGACAGGGGATACAGCCCCAGCATTTT. It specifies CATTCEGQGIQPQHF.

There are many counts of this clonotype. The rearrangement uses TRBV28 and TRBJ2-7, with D unclear. The germline CDR1 and CDR2 sequences are MDHEN and SYDVKM. Trimming removed 7 bases at V and 3 bases at J, with 7 bases between. This CDR3 is built from 11 residues. The CDR3 nucleotides read TGTGCCAGCAAGGGTTACTACGAGCAGTACTTC. Translated: CASKGYYEQYF. The whole variable domain, filled in from reference TRBV28 and TRBJ2-7, reads DVKVTQSSRYLVKRTGEKVFLECVQDMDHENMFWYRQDPGLGLRLIYFSYDVKMKEKGDIPEGYSVSREKKERFSLILESASTNQTSMYLCASKGYYEQYFGPGTRLTVT.